This T cell receptor (beta chain) was obtained from a study of T-cell memory formation after mild COVID-19. Study information: For the most part, TCR clusters were specific to one donor. Whole-study findings and limits: A subset of responding clones appeared in pre-infection memory, suggesting cross-reactive memory joined.

Remarks on this clonotype: Its matching antigen is unknown.

A 5'RACE reaction primed in the constant segment made cDNA libraries of TCR alpha and TCR beta, and these carried sample barcodes and UMIs. TCRdb re-analysed the 5' RACE reads in MiXCR, keeping a single row per CDR3 protein. Among about 200,000 distinct CDR3 sequences listed, 7.5% to 10% were seen once. Trimming cost V 1 base and J 8 bases, with 11 bases left between them. CDR1 and CDR2 from the germline V gene are SGHTA and FQGNSA. The CDR3 sequence is 14 residues long. The gene calls are TRBV7-2 and TRBJ1-4; D unclear. The source material was PBMCs or a T cell subset sorted from them (not recorded which). This receptor was taken from a man aged 18 to 35 who had mild COVID-19 (a few samples of this study predate the infection). Cell type and time point are not known. The CDR3 DNA follows: TGTGCCAGCAGCTTAGGGGATTTTCGAGAAAAACTGTTTTTT. Protein sequence: CASSLGDFREKLFF.